A selection of T cell receptor beta chains follows, all from one sample in a study of neurological immune-mediated disorders. TCRdb re-called the 5' RACE reads with MiXCR, one entry per CDR3 protein. The data hold around 97,000 distinct CDR3 sequences, with 11% observed a single time. Sequencing input: PBMCs. The receptor set was obtained from a female donor with HTLV-1-associated myelopathy (HAM/TSP). CDR3s include the opening cysteine and the closing phenylalanine or tryptophan. A D gene is named only where the DNA matches it firmly. Some rows have no size entry. The others give once, few or many, or a class for an expanded clone.

>many|TRBJ1-1|TRBV3-1|.
TGTGCCAGCAGCCAAGGCGCAGCCGAAGCTTTCTTT
CASSQGAAEAFF
>.|TRBJ2-3|TRBV7-8|TRBD2
TGTGCCAGCAGCAAGGGACTAGGTGGCGCAGATACGCAGTATTTT
CASSKGLGGADTQYF
>many|TRBJ1-5|TRBV14|.
TGTGCCAGCAGCCATCTGAAACGAACTGCACTGTGTAGCAATCAGCCCCAGCATTTT
CASSHLKRTALCSNQPQHF
>many|TRBJ2-5|TRBV10-3|.
TGTGCCATCGGACGGACCCAAGAGACCCAGTACTTC
CAIGRTQETQYF
>many|TRBJ1-3|TRBV6-1|.
TGTGCCAGCAGTGCCTATTCGGGAGATTCTGGAAACACCATATATTTT
CASSAYSGDSGNTIYF
>many|TRBJ2-3|TRBV5-1|TRBD1
TGCGCCAGCAGCACGGGGACAGGGCTCACAGATACGCAGTATTTT
CASSTGTGLTDTQYF
>many|TRBJ2-3|TRBV2|.
TGTGCCAGCAGTGACCCGCTAGCCGTGGCCCCAGATACGCAGTATTTT
CASSDPLAVAPDTQYF
>many|TRBJ2-3|TRBV5-6|TRBD2
TGTGCCAGCAGCCCCGCTAGCGGGGGGACGAATACGCAGTATTTT
CASSPASGGTNTQYF
>many|TRBJ2-1|TRBV12-3/TRBV12-4|TRBD2
TGTGCCAGCAGTTTGACCCGGGACCTGCGGGCGGGGGGACGAGGGCAGTTCTTC
CASSLTRDLRAGGRGQFF
>few|TRBJ2-3|TRBV20-1|.
TGCAGTGCACCCACGAGGGCAGATACGCAGTATTTT
CSAPTRADTQYF
>few|TRBJ1-1|TRBV7-3|.
TGTGCCAGCAGCTTAACTGGCAGGGGAATGAACACTGAAGCTTTCTTT
CASSLTGRGMNTEAFF
>many|TRBJ2-1|TRBV5-1|TRBD2
TGCGCCAGTCTACCCCCTGGAGGAGCGGGGGGGCCCCTGTTCTTC
CASLPPGGAGGPLFF
>many|TRBJ2-2|TRBV5-1|TRBD1
TGCGCCAGCAGCTTGATTACAGGGGGTATCACCGGGGAGCTGTTTTTT
CASSLITGGITGELFF
>many|TRBJ1-2|TRBV3-1|TRBD1
TGTGCCAGCAGCCAGGATTTACAGGGGGCGCGCGGCTACACCTTC
CASSQDLQGARGYTF
>many|TRBJ2-5|TRBV20-1|.
TGCAGTGCTTCTAGGCAAGAGACCCAGTACTTC
CSASRQETQYF
>many|TRBJ2-3|TRBV5-1|.
TGCGCCAGCAGCTCCCACGACAGGCGCACAGATACGCAGTATTTT
CASSSHDRRTDTQYF
>.|TRBJ1-1|TRBV18|.
TGTGCCAGCTCACGGCCGTATGTGGGGTCGAACACTGAAGCTTTCTTT
CASSRPYVGSNTEAFF
>.|TRBJ2-5|TRBV6-6|TRBD2
TGTGCCAGCAAGGCTAGCGGGGGGGCGGAGACCCAGTACTTC
CASKASGGAETQYF
>many|TRBJ1-5|TRBV5-6|TRBD1
TGTGCCAGCAGCTTCAGGGGGTATAGCAATCAGCCCCAGCATTTT
CASSFRGYSNQPQHF
>many|TRBJ2-7|TRBV11-1|.
TGTGCCAGCAGCTTATCTACGGGCCACGAGCAGTACTTC
CASSLSTGHEQYF
>many|TRBJ1-5|TRBV5-1|.
TGCGCCAGCAGCGAGGACCGGGGCCCGCCCCAGCATTTT
CASSEDRGPPQHF
>many|TRBJ1-1|TRBV20-1|.
TGCAGTGCTGCAGGACATCTGAACACTGAAGCTTTCTTT
CSAAGHLNTEAFF
>many|TRBJ2-3|TRBV7-2|TRBD2
TGTGCCAGTAGCGGGGGGGGTGGAGATACGCAGTATTTT
CASSGGGGDTQYF
>.|TRBJ1-5|TRBV6-2/TRBV6-3|TRBD1
TGTGCCAGCAGCCCGACAGGGAGGAGCAATCAGCCCCAGCATTTT
CASSPTGRSNQPQHF
>.|TRBJ2-3|TRBV5-1|.
TGCGCCAGCAGCTTGTGGCAGGCCACAGATACGCAGTATTTT
CASSLWQATDTQYF
>many|TRBJ2-7|TRBV5-1|TRBD1
TGCGCCAGCAGCAGGACAGGGAACGACGAGCAGTACTTC
CASSRTGNDEQYF
>many|TRBJ2-3|TRBV10-2|TRBD2
TGCGCCAGCAGTGAGGGACTAGCGGGGAGCACAGATACGCAGTATTTT
CASSEGLAGSTDTQYF
>many|TRBJ2-3|TRBV5-6|TRBD1
TGTGCCAGCAGCTTGGAGACAGGGGGTACGCAGTATTTT
CASSLETGGTQYF